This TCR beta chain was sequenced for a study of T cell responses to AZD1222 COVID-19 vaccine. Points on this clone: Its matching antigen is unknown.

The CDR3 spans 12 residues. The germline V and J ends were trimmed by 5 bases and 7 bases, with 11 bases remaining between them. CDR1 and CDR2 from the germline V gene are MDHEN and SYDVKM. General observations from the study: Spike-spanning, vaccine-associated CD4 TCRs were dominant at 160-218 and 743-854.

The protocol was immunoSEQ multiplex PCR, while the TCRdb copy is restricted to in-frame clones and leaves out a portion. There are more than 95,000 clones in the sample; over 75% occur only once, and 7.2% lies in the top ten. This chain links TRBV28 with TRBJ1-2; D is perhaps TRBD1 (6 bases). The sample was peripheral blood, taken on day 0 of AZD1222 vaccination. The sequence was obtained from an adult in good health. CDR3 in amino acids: CASSRRQAGYTF. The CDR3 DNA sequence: TGTGCCAGCAGTAGGCGACAGGCTGGCTACACCTTC.